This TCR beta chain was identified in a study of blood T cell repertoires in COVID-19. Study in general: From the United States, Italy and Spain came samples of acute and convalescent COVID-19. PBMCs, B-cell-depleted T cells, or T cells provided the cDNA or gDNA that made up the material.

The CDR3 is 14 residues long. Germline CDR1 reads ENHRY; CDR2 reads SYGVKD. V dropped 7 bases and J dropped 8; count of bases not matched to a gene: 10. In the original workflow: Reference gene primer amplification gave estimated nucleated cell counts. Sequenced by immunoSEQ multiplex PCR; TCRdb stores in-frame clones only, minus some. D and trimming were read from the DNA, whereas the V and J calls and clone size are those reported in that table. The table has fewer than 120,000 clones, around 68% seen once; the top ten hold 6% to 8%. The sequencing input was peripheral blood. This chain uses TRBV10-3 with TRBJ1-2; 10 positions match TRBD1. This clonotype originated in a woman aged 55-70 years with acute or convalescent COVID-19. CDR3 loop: CAINRPGTGDGYTF. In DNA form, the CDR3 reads TGTGCCATCAATAGACCCGGGACAGGGGACGGCTACACCTTC.